This passage covers 21 T cell receptor beta chains from one sample sequenced in a study of tumor-infiltrating lymphocytes in primary liver carcinoma. The template, 500 ng total RNA, yielded TCR beta cDNA made with a constant-region primer. Three rounds of nested multiplex PCR with slightly modified ARM-PCR produced TCR beta libraries. Forward primers for TRBV1-TRBV30 and a C-beta reverse primer served the first two PCR rounds, at 10 cycles each. TCRdb fed the multiplex PCR reads into MiXCR, producing one record per CDR3 protein. This table holds 70,000 to 75,000 distinct CDR3 sequences, over 60% found once. Bulk tissue was left unsorted, and RNA and DNA were co-extracted from 20-30 mg of it. Input material: liver tumor tissue from sampling region 4. As to subset: tumor region T4, right-lateral pole. These receptors were taken from a middle-aged man with primary liver carcinoma and hepatitis B virus infection.

By sample fraction, this clonotype is medium-sized. The chain combines TRBV29-1 with TRBJ1-1; D ambiguous. Germline loops: CDR1 SQVTM, CDR2 ANQGSEA. The CDR3 totals 13 residues. V was trimmed by 3 bases and J by 1 base, leaving 9 bases between them. In DNA form, the CDR3 reads TGCAGCGTTGACGCAGCCACGAACACTGAAGCTTTCTTT. Translated, it gives CSVDAATNTEAFF.

As for this clonotype: A much bigger clone sits one base away, suggesting this may be a read error. V gene TRBV5-1 combines with J gene TRBJ2-1; 8 nucleotides line up with TRBD2. The CDR3 spans 15 residues. With V trimmed by 4 bases and J by 1 base, 4 bases remained unmatched. Germline CDR1 and CDR2: SGHRS and YFSETQ. The CDR3 DNA reads as TGCGCCAGCAGCCCTTTAGCGGGGTCCTACAATGAGCAGTTCTTC. Its protein product is CASSPLAGSYNEQFF.

Note on this clonotype: A junction boundary mismatches the germline segment, possibly from a read error. V and J are TRBV12-3 or TRBV12-4 and TRBJ2-7; the match to TRBD2 covers 8 bases. The CDR3 contains 14 residues. The CDR3 DNA is TGTGCCATCAGGAGTACTAGCGGCTCCTACGAGCAGTACTTT. The encoded protein is CAIRSTSGSYEQYF.

This clonotype was recorded many times. The chain uses TRBV10-1 and TRBJ2-1, with 7 bases identical to TRBD2. V gave up 4 bases and J gave up 1 base; unmatched junction bases: 4. Germline CDR1 and CDR2: WNHNN and SYGVQD (reference sequence). The length of the CDR3 is 15 residues. The CDR3 nucleotides read TGCGCCAGCAGTGGGAAGCGGGGTTCCTACAATGAGCAGTTCTTC. It codes for CASSGKRGSYNEQFF.

Points on this clonotype: The junction does not match germline at one end; this may be a read error. The chain links TRBV6-5 to TRBJ2-7; 7 bases align to TRBD2. CDR1 is MNHEY and CDR2 is SVGAGI in the germline V gene. The CDR3 has 14 amino acids. The chain's CDR3 is CVSSSGTRGDEQYF. CDR3 sequence (DNA): TGTGTCAGCAGTTCCGGGACTCGGGGGGACGAGCAATACTTC.

With respect to this clonotype: A much larger clonotype is one base distant, so this may be a read error. Since no conserved phenylalanine or tryptophan closes the CDR3, a read error is the likely cause. DNA for the CDR3: TGTGCCAGCAGACAAGCTTACAATGAGCAGTTCCTC. Translation gives CASRQAYNEQFL. V usage is TRBV7-9 and J usage is TRBJ2-1, with D unclear. Looked up from germline, CDR1 is SEHNR and CDR2 is FQNEAQ (reference sequence). V dropped 6 bases and J dropped 4 bases, with 7 bases sitting between them. This CDR3 has 12 amino acids.

On this clonotype itself: This clone may be a read error of a much larger clone one base away. V and J are TRBV7-9 and TRBJ2-1; TRBD1 might be the D (6 bases). V lost 4 bases and J 8 bases, leaving 9 bases between the germline ends. This CDR3 is 12 amino acids long. Per the germline V gene, CDR1 is SEHNR and CDR2 is FQNEAQ (reference sequence). CDR3 residues: CASSSGVDEQFF. CDR3 coding DNA: TGTGCCAGCAGCTCAGGGGTCGATGAGCAGTTCTTC.

Comment on this clonotype: Its ends do not fully match the called genes, so a read error is possible. V is TRBV10-1 and J is TRBJ2-3; 10 bases line up with TRBD2. The CDR3 extends over 15 amino acids. Germline V gives CDR1 WNHNN, CDR2 SYGVQD (reference sequence). The CDR3 region is CASSPASGGTYTQYF. Written as DNA, the CDR3 is TGCGCCAGCTCTCCTGCTAGCGGGGGCACATATACGCAGTATTTT.

As for this clonotype: As the CDR3 is not closed by the conserved phenylalanine or tryptophan, this likely results from a read error. The J gene is TRBJ2-2, the V gene TRBV11-2; 9 nucleotides match TRBD2. This CDR3 spans 16 amino acids. CDR1 is SGHAT and CDR2 is FQNNGV in the germline V gene. The CDR3 is CGSTLVALAGTGELFI. The CDR3 DNA follows: TGTGGCAGCACCTTAGTGGCGCTAGCGGGAACCGGGGAGCTGTTTATT.

Remarks on this clonotype: A read error may produce the germline difference seen at one junction end. J is TRBJ2-5 and V is TRBV4-1; D is undetermined. Germline CDR1 reads MGHRA; CDR2 reads YSYEKL. The CDR3 loop spans 18 amino acids. CDR3 coding DNA: TGCGCCAGCAGCCAAGATCCTTCCCGGGTCCGATCGCAAGAGACCCAGAACTTC. It encodes CASSQDPSRVRSQETQNF.

For this clonotype: Germline and junction disagree at one end, which may indicate a read error. The chain carries TRBV12-3 or TRBV12-4 and TRBJ2-1; D gene uncertain. This CDR3 has 13 amino acids. The CDR3 protein is CASSLGGENEHFF. CDR3 bases: TGTGCCAGCAGTTTGGGTGGGGAAAATGAGCATTTCTTC.

With regard to this clonotype: The germline gene is not matched at one end of the junction; a read error may be the cause. The chain is built from TRBV11-2 and TRBJ2-7; 7 bases map to TRBD2. Germline V CDR1 and CDR2: SGHAT, FQNNGV. CDR3 size: 15 residues. The CDR3 sequence is CASSFVGGSPYERYF. The CDR3 region has the DNA TGTGCCAGCAGCTTCGTGGGGGGGAGCCCCTACGAGCGGTACTTC.

In its sample, this clonotype is medium-sized. This rearrangement joins TRBV11-2 to TRBJ2-7, with 9 positions matching TRBD2. CDR3 length equals 15 residues. With 5 bases clipped from V and 1 base from J, the junction kept 6 bases outside the gene matches. CDR1 is SGHAT, CDR2 FQNNGV, per germline. CDR3 bases: TGTGCCAGCAGCCCAACAGCGGGGGGTTCCTACGAGCAGTACTTC. Translating it yields CASSPTAGGSYEQYF.

This clonotype was seen at least ten times. V usage is TRBV5-6 and J usage is TRBJ2-1; D might be TRBD1 or TRBD2, each matching 5 bases. Between the trimmed V and J ends, which lost 0 bases and 6 bases, there was a span of 22 bases. Germline CDR1 and CDR2: SGHDT and YYEEEE. This CDR3 has 18 residues. The CDR3 region is CASSLAGTARQFVNEQFF. CDR3 in DNA: TGTGCCAGCAGCTTGGCCGGGACCGCGCGGCAATTCGTCAATGAGCAGTTCTTC.

A note on this clonotype: An end of the junction differs from the germline gene, which may be a read error. The CDR3 protein is CASSFWASGRGGSYNEQFF. As DNA, the CDR3 is TGTGCCAGCAGCTTTTGGGCTAGCGGGAGGGGGGGGTCCTACAATGAGCAATTCTTC. V gene TRBV11-2 combines with J gene TRBJ2-1, with 12 bases identical to TRBD2. CDR3 length equals 19 residues. The V gene's germline CDR1 is SGHAT and CDR2 FQNNGV. The full variable domain, completed using reference TRBV11-2 and TRBJ2-1, is EAGVAQSPRYKIIEKRQSVAFWCNPISGHATLYWYQQILGQGPKLLIQFQNNGVVDDSQLPKDRFSAERLKGVDSTLKIQPAKLEDSAVYLCASSFWASGRGGSYNEQFFGPGTRLTVL.

This clonotype was counted at least ten times. The gene calls are TRBV6-6 and TRBJ2-2, with D perhaps matching TRBD1 (6 bases). This CDR3 comprises 15 residues. Germline loops: CDR1 MNHNY, CDR2 SVGAGI (reference sequence). V was pared by 2 bases and J by 3 bases, with 10 bases between. CDR3 coding DNA: TGTGCCAGCAGTTACCACAGGGTGGACACCGGGGAGCTGTTTTTT. The encoded protein is CASSYHRVDTGELFF.

Note on this clonotype: Since no conserved phenylalanine or tryptophan closes the CDR3, a read error is the likely cause. The chain carries TRBV4-1 and TRBJ2-1; D call uncertain. Germline V lookup: CDR1 MGHRA, CDR2 YSYEKL. The CDR3 covers 12 residues. This CDR3 is CASSQERNEQFL. The CDR3 DNA sequence: TGTGCCAGCAGCCAAGAGAGGAATGAGCAGTTCTTA.

A remark on this clonotype: Being one base from a much bigger clone, this may be a read error. This chain connects TRBV5-1 to TRBJ2-7; no clear D gene. Germline assignment: CDR1 SGHRS and CDR2 YFSETQ. The CDR3 runs to 12 residues. Deletions cut 3 bases from V and 5 bases from J, with 9 bases between. CDR3 protein: CASSSDAHEQYF. Here the CDR3 DNA reads TGCGCCAGCAGCTCGGATGCCCACGAGCAGTACTTC.

This clonotype was seen a single time. The rearrangement joins TRBV6-1 to TRBJ2-5; TRBD2 matches 7 bases. Trimming removed 4 bases from V and 4 bases from J; junction bases left unmatched: 6. Germline V lookup: CDR1 MNHNS, CDR2 SASEGT. The CDR3 sequence is 14 residues long. The CDR3 region is CASSARLAGETQYF. The CDR3 DNA reads as TGTGCCAGCAGTGCTCGACTAGCAGGAGAGACCCAGTACTTC.

This chain uses TRBV7-9 with TRBJ2-7; D call uncertain. Germline V gene sequence: CDR1 SEHNR, CDR2 FQNEAQ (reference sequence). V lost 5 bases to trimming and J lost 4 bases, with 15 bases between them. There are 14 residues in the CDR3. The CDR3 sequence is CASSPYYSVYEQYF. DNA of the CDR3: TGTGCCAGCAGCCCATACTACAGCGTTTACGAGCAGTACTTC.

The chain is built from TRBV11-1 and TRBJ2-1; 7 bases fit TRBD2. From germline, CDR1 is SGHAT and CDR2 FQDESV (reference sequence). V trimming: 1 base; J trimming: 5 bases; junction bases outside the gene matches: 8. This CDR3 has 16 amino acids. The CDR3 is CASSLGAGEVDNEQFF. CDR3 nucleotides: TGTGCCAGCAGCTTAGGTGCGGGAGAAGTTGACAATGAGCAGTTCTTC. Complete variable domain (other parts from reference TRBV11-1 and TRBJ2-1): EAEVAQSPRYKITEKSQAVAFWCDPISGHATLYWYRQILGQGPELLVQFQDESVVDDSQLPKDRFSAERLKGVDSTLKIQPAELGDSAMYLCASSLGAGEVDNEQFFGPGTRLTVL.